This T cell receptor (beta chain) was observed in a study of tissue T cells after allogeneic stem cell transplantation. Time point specified: mouse harvest day 14 after allogeneic transplant. Tail vein injection delivered 10^7 T-cell-depleted bone marrow cells and 10^6 splenic CD5+ T cells. Details on this clone: Its target is unknown. Gene names refer to mouse genes. From the germline J gene comes the end of the CDR3, since the read stops 1 residue before it.

This CDR3 has 13 amino acids. J was trimmed by 3 bases and V by 6 bases; bases with no gene match: 3. CDR1 is SGHLS, CDR2 HYDKME, per germline. Study conclusions and caveats: TCR repertoires tracked anatomic similarity, regardless of disease or transplant status.

Survey-depth TCRbeta CDR3 sequencing reported V/J genes and productive frequencies. The protocol was immunoSEQ multiplex PCR, while the TCRdb copy is restricted to in-frame clones and leaves out a portion. Counted here are 2,500 to 3,500 clones, roughly 43% occurring once; the ten biggest clones make up around a quarter. The clonotype was recovered from a female BALB/c mouse given C57BL/6 T cells with graft-versus-host disease after an allogeneic hematopoietic cell transplant. The sequenced sample was gut tissue. The V and J genes are TRBV12-2 and TRBJ2-4; TRBD2 matches at 9 bases. CDR3 DNA, as far as it was read: TGTGCCAGCAGACTGGGGGCCCAAAACACCTTGTAC. It codes for CASRLGAQNTLY. The entire CDR3 protein reads CASRLGAQNTLYF.